This TCR beta chain derives from a study of CD4 T cell repertoires in COVID-19. Study summary: CFSE-low cells expanded approximately eleven days with IL-2, then restimulated with other coronavirus spikes.

These memory T cells were uncultured and sequenced directly after ex vivo isolation. General study findings and limits: Some SARS-CoV-2 clonotypes, between roughly 7 and 27%, recurred in SARS-CoV and/or HKU1 cultures. Sharing of several most expanded SARS-CoV-2-reactive clonotypes across memory subsets suggested intraclonal diversification.

With regard to this clone: Antigen specificity is unknown.

Germline values: CDR1 MNHNS, CDR2 SASEGT. Between the trimmed V and J ends, which lost 4 bases and 5 bases, there was a span of 26 bases. CDR3 size: 18 residues. Repertoires were generated with immunoSEQ multiplex PCR, while TCRdb's copy carries only in-frame clones and drops some. This sample has tens of thousands of clones, with around nine tenths found just once. The source of this sequence is a human donor who had COVID-19. This chain joins TRBV6-1 and TRBJ2-5, with D possibly matching TRBD2 (5 bases). The sequenced sample was central memory CD4+ T cells from blood, obtained before the COVID-19 pandemic. The CDR3, as DNA: TGTGCCAGCAGTGGAAGTCCCCTTTGGACTGCGGCTTGGGAGACCCAGTACTTC. It codes for CASSGSPLWTAAWETQYF.